The 10 T cell receptor beta chains below all came from one sample that was sequenced in a study of shared clonotypes between healthy human individuals. Some clones are missing from TCRdb's copy, which holds only in-frame ones; the method was immunoSEQ multiplex PCR. The data contain more than 2 million clones, 85% to 95% of them singletons. Sequencing input: naive CD4+ T cells sorted from blood. As to subset: CD45RA+ positively selected. All receptors derive from a man in his late teens or twenties in good health.

The V call is TRBV5-1, the J call TRBJ2-5; D assignment may be TRBD1 or TRBD2 (5 bases each). V was cut by 2 bases and J by 5 bases, with 22 bases left in between. CDR3 length: 17 amino acids. Germline V gene sequence: CDR1 SGHRS, CDR2 YFSETQ. The CDR3 bases are TGCGCCAGCAGCTTATTGTCGGGGCGTAAGGTTTGGGAGACCCAGTACTTC. Translated: CASSLLSGRKVWETQYF.

Of note for this clone: The same CDR3 can be traced to other DNA sequences in this sample. V and J are TRBV30 and TRBJ2-7; a possible D gene is TRBD1 (6 bases). Germline CDR1 and CDR2: GTSNPN and SVGIG (reference sequence). V was trimmed by 0 bases and J by 3 bases, leaving 9 bases between them. The CDR3 spans 13 residues. The CDR3 sequence is CAWSVGGIYEQYF. The CDR3 DNA sequence: TGTGCCTGGAGTGTAGGGGGTATCTACGAGCAGTACTTC.

The chain carries TRBV18 and TRBJ2-7, with D possibly called TRBD1 or TRBD2 (7 bases each). This CDR3 is 14 amino acids long. CDR1 is KGHSH, CDR2 LQKENI, per germline. Trimming stripped 9 bases from V and 3 bases from J, with 18 bases between. Here the CDR3 reads CASSAGQTNYEQYF. CDR3 DNA: TGTGCCAGTTCAGCGGGACAGACCAACTACGAGCAGTACTTC.

On this clone: Within the sample, other DNA sequences also encode this same CDR3. V is TRBV2 and J is TRBJ2-3, with D unresolved. Trimming cost V 6 bases and J 2 bases, with 3 bases left between them. The CDR3 consists of 11 residues. Germline V gives CDR1 SNHLY, CDR2 FYNNEI. DNA for the CDR3: TGTGCCAGCAGGGTCACAGATACGCAGTATTTT. Its translation: CASRVTDTQYF.

The chain joins TRBV28 to TRBJ2-5; 14 bases are shared with TRBD2. The CDR3 totals 15 residues. Germline loops: CDR1 MDHEN, CDR2 SYDVKM. V gave up 3 bases and J gave up 8 bases; unmatched junction bases: 5. The CDR3 nucleotides are TGTGCCAGCAGTTTCCAAGGGACTAGCGGGGGAACCCAGTACTTC. Its protein product is CASSFQGTSGGTQYF.

Turning to this clone: The sample holds other DNA sequences that translate to the same CDR3. The V call is TRBV7-9, the J call TRBJ2-7, with D possibly matching TRBD2 (7 bases). The CDR3 covers 14 residues. V lost 8 bases to trimming and J lost 0 bases, with 14 bases between them. CDR1 SEHNR and CDR2 FQNEAQ come from the germline V gene (reference sequence). The CDR3 nucleotides read TGTGCCAGCTCTAAGGGGGGGACCTCCTACGAGCAGTACTTC. Translating it yields CASSKGGTSYEQYF.

The J gene is TRBJ1-2, the V gene TRBV5-4, with 10 positions matching TRBD1. The CDR3 is 15 amino acids. V lost 2 bases to trimming and J lost 6 bases; unmatched junction nucleotides: 7. The germline gives CDR1 SGHNT, CDR2 YYREEE (reference sequence). The DNA of the CDR3 is TGTGCCAGCAGCTTCAATGACAGGGGGCCGAATGGCTACACCTTC. This encodes CASSFNDRGPNGYTF.

V and J are TRBV5-1 and TRBJ1-1; the D gene is possibly TRBD1 (6 bases). The CDR3 is 13 amino acids. Per the germline V gene, CDR1 is SGHRS and CDR2 is YFSETQ. V was trimmed by 3 bases and J by 8 bases, leaving 14 bases between them. Here the CDR3 reads CASSYQGHQEAFF. CDR3 coding DNA: TGCGCCAGCAGCTACCAGGGACACCAAGAAGCTTTCTTT.

This rearrangement joins TRBV5-4 to TRBJ1-2; 7 nucleotides align to TRBD1. The CDR3 contains 16 residues. The J segment lost 4 bases and the V segment lost 4 bases, leaving 13 bases of the junction unmatched. Germline CDR1 SGHNT, CDR2 YYREEE (reference sequence). CDR3 coding DNA: TGTGCCAGCAGCCCGGGACAGCCAGAGCGTGGCTATGGCTACACCTTC. Amino acids: CASSPGQPERGYGYTF.

The DNA for the CDR3 is TGTGCCATCAGTATCCGGGACAGTGATGACGAGCAGTACTTC. As protein: CAISIRDSDDEQYF. This chain links TRBV10-3 with TRBJ2-7, with 7 positions matching TRBD1. J lost 5 bases, V lost 5 bases, and 9 bases had no gene match. Germline lookup yields CDR1 ENHRY and CDR2 SYGVKD. The CDR3 covers 14 residues.